This T cell receptor beta chain was identified during a study of blood T cell repertoires in COVID-19. Study-wide background: T cells, B-cell-depleted T cells, or PBMCs provided the cDNA or gDNA that served as material.

Per the study methods: How many nucleated cells were present was estimated from reference gene primer amplification. Produced via immunoSEQ multiplex PCR; TCRdb's table is partial and in-frame only. V, J and clone size are those of that table, while D and trimming were read from the DNA. Of 52,000 or so clones in the sample, 80% to 85% were seen once. The sample was peripheral blood. The sequence was obtained from a human donor in a cohort sampled during active or convalescent COVID-19.

The CDR3 DNA follows: TGCGCCAGCAGCTTTTCTAGCGGGGGTGCCGGGGAGCTGTTTTTT. Translated: CASSFSSGGAGELFF. V is TRBV5-1 and J is TRBJ2-2; 10 positions agree with TRBD2. The V gene's germline CDR1 is SGHRS and CDR2 YFSETQ. Germline trimming cut 2 bases from V and 6 bases from J; bases unmatched to any gene: 4. CDR3 size: 15 residues.